This T cell receptor (beta chain) was recorded in a study of beta chain features in type 1 diabetes. Sorted cells reached over 95% purity in every population. This clone was picked up a small number of times. Its antigen is unknown. Findings of the study overall: Comparison showed that naive, central memory and Treg TCRB repertoires appeared more similar among patients than among healthy donors.

The CDR3 sequence is 15 residues long. Germline CDR1 is SEHNR and CDR2 is FQNEAQ (reference sequence). Between the trimmed V and J ends, which lost 5 bases and 5 bases, there was a span of 17 bases. The study reverse transcribed the entire isolated RNA, so it sequenced expressed TCRB transcripts. Assay: immunoSEQ multiplex PCR; the TCRdb copy retains only in-frame clones and omits some. The profile shows roughly 130,000 clones, about a tenth of them singletons. The genes are TRBV7-9 and TRBJ2-3; no firm D call. This receptor was identified in a man between 18 and 35 years old in good health. The sequenced material came from central memory CD4+ T cells from blood. The CDR3 loop is CASSAEGAAEDTQYF. In DNA, the CDR3 is TGTGCCAGCAGCGCCGAAGGCGCGGCGGAAGATACGCAGTATTTT.